Listed here are 11 T cell receptor beta chains from one sample, sequenced in a study of blood T cell repertoires in COVID-19. Sequenced by immunoSEQ multiplex PCR; TCRdb stores in-frame clones only, minus some. The table lists about 160,000 clones, 65% to 85% of them singletons, with approximately 5.6% in the top ten. Sequenced material: PBMCs or T cells enriched from blood (not recorded which). The source of these receptors is a woman in her thirties or forties with acute COVID-19.

The rearrangement links TRBV19 to TRBJ1-2; a weak D match, TRBD1 (5 bases). V dropped 6 bases and J dropped 5 bases, with 16 bases sitting between them. The CDR3 has 14 residues. Germline loops: CDR1 LNHDA, CDR2 SQIVND (reference sequence). As DNA, the CDR3 is TGTGCCAGTAGGCATCTTCAGACAGATTATGGCTACACCTTC. Encoded protein: CASRHLQTDYGYTF.

The chain recombines TRBV5-1 with TRBJ2-2, with 7 bases identical to TRBD1. This CDR3 has 14 residues. After removal of 0 bases from V and 7 bases from J, the junction contained 3 bases not matched to a gene. Germline V CDR1 and CDR2: SGHRS, YFSETQ. CDR3 amino acids: CASSLEGAGGELFF. CDR3 in DNA: TGCGCCAGCAGCTTGGAGGGGGCAGGCGGGGAGCTGTTTTTT.

The gene calls are TRBV10-3 and TRBJ2-7; D possibly corresponds to TRBD2 (6 bases). CDR1 ENHRY and CDR2 SYGVKD come from the germline V gene. Trimming took 2 bases from V and 3 from J, leaving 20 bases between them. The CDR3 is made up of 17 amino acids. The CDR3 loop reads CAISERGGKGGSYEQYF. CDR3 DNA sequence: TGTGCCATCAGTGAGAGAGGCGGGAAGGGTGGTAGCTACGAGCAGTACTTC.

The chain links TRBV19 to TRBJ2-1, with TRBD1 identical over 7 bases. Trimming removed 5 bases from V and 0 bases from J; junction bases left unmatched: 10. Germline CDR1 reads LNHDA; CDR2 reads SQIVND (reference sequence). The CDR3 runs to 17 residues. Here the CDR3 reads CASSRDRRISSYNEQFF. The CDR3 DNA sequence: TGTGCCAGTAGTCGGGACAGACGCATTAGCTCCTACAATGAGCAGTTCTTC.

This sequence joins TRBV5-6 and TRBJ1-1, with 8 bases matching TRBD1. This CDR3 comprises 15 residues. Germline V lookup: CDR1 SGHDT, CDR2 YYEEEE. Germline trimming cut 4 bases from V and 3 bases from J; bases unmatched to any gene: 8. DNA of the CDR3: TGTGCCAGCAGCACTGGGACAGGAGCCTACACTGAAGCTTTCTTT. Translation gives CASSTGTGAYTEAFF.

For the CDR3, the DNA is TGTGCCAGTCGGACTGGTAACACCGGGGAGCTGTTTTTT. As protein: CASRTGNTGELFF. The genes are TRBV6-5 and TRBJ2-2; tentative D call: TRBD2 (5 bases). Trimming removed 9 bases at V and 2 bases at J, with 10 bases between. Germline V gives CDR1 MNHEY, CDR2 SVGAGI. The CDR3 has 13 residues.

The chain carries TRBV7-9 and TRBJ2-3, with 8 bases that match TRBD2. The junction had 18 bases not matched to a gene; V was cut back by 5 bases and J by 2 bases. This CDR3 comprises 19 residues. Germline V lookup: CDR1 SEHNR, CDR2 FQNEAQ (reference sequence). The CDR3 DNA is TGTGCCAGCAGCGGAACCCGGGGGGGCGCTAGGGCGCTCACAGATACGCAGTATTTT. As protein: CASSGTRGGARALTDTQYF.

The V gene is TRBV19, the J gene TRBJ2-1; 8 bases match TRBD2. Germline CDR1 LNHDA, CDR2 SQIVND (reference sequence). The V gene end was trimmed by 7 bases and the J gene end by 8 bases; junction bases not matched to a gene: 10. The CDR3 consists of 14 residues. CDR3 DNA sequence: TGTGCCAGTAAGTCAGCGGGAGCCCTCGATGAGCAGTTCTTC. Residues: CASKSAGALDEQFF.

The chain has TRBV5-1 and TRBJ2-5; the D gene is possibly TRBD1 (6 bases). The germline CDR1 and CDR2 sequences are SGHRS and YFSETQ. The CDR3 runs 14 residues. V lost 4 bases to trimming and J lost 5 bases, with 15 bases between them. This CDR3 reads CASSAKQGHETQYF. DNA for the CDR3: TGCGCCAGCAGCGCAAAACAGGGACACGAGACCCAGTACTTC.

The chain uses TRBV19 and TRBJ2-2, with a tentative D call TRBD2 (5 bases). Trimming shortened V by 6 bases and J by 5 bases, and 16 bases separated the two germline ends. The CDR3 consists of 15 residues. Germline CDR1 LNHDA, CDR2 SQIVND (reference sequence). Here the CDR3 reads CASSPPTSGTGELFF. CDR3 nucleotides: TGTGCCAGTAGCCCCCCTACCTCGGGGACCGGGGAGCTGTTTTTT.

This chain links TRBV11-3 with TRBJ2-6; no firm D call. This CDR3 spans 16 amino acids. Trimming shortened V by 1 base and J by 1 base, and 8 bases separated the two germline ends. Looked up from germline, CDR1 is SGHNT and CDR2 is YENEEA. CDR3 sequence: CASSLVSGSGANVLTF. The CDR3 DNA reads TGTGCCAGCAGCTTAGTTTCAGGTTCTGGGGCCAACGTCCTGACTTTC.